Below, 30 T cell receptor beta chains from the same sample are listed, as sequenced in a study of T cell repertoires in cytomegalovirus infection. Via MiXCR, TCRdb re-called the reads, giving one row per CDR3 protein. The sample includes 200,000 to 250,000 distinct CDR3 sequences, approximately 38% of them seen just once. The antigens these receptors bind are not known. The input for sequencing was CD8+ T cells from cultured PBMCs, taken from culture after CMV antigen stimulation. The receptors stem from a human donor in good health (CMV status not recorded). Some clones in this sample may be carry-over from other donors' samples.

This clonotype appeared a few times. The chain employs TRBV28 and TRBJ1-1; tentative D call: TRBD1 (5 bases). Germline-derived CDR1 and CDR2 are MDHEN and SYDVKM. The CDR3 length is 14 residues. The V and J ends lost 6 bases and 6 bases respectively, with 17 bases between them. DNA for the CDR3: TGTGCCAGCAGACAGGTTAAAAGGGTGGCTGAAGCTTTCTTT. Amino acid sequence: CASRQVKRVAEAFF.

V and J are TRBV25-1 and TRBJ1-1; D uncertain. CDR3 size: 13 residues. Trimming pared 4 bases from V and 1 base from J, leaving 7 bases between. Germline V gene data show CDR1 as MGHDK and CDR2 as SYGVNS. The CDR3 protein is CASSGVRNTEAFF. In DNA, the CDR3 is TGTGCCAGCAGTGGCGTCAGGAACACTGAAGCTTTCTTT. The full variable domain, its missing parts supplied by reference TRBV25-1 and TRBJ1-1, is EADIYQTPRYLVIGTGKKITLECSQTMGHDKMYWYQQDPGMELHLIHYSYGVNSTEKGDLSSESTVSRIRTEHFPLTLESARPSHTSQYLCASSGVRNTEAFFGQGTRLTVV.

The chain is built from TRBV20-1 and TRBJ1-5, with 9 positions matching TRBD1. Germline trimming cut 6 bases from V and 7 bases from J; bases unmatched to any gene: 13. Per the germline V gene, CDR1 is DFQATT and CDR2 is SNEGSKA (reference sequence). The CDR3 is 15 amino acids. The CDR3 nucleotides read TGCAGTGCCCGACGTGGGACAGGGAACGAGCAGCCCCAGCATTTT. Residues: CSARRGTGNEQPQHF.

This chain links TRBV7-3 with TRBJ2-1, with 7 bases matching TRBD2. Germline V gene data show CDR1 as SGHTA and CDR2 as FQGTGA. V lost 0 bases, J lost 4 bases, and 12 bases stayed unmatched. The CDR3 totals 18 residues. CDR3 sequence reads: CASSLTSAPSGNYNEQFF. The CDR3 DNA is TGTGCCAGCAGCTTAACGTCCGCTCCTAGCGGAAATTACAATGAGCAGTTCTTC.

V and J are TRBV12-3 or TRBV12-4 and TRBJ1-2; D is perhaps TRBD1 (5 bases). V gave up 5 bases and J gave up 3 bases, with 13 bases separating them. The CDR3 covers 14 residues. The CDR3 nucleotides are TGTGCCAGCAGTCCCGGGGACGTCGACTATGGCTACACCTTC. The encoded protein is CASSPGDVDYGYTF.

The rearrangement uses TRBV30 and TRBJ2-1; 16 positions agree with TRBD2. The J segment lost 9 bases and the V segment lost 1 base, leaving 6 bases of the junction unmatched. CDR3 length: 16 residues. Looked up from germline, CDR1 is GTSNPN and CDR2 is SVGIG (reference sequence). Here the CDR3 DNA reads TGTGCCTGGAGTGGAACGGGACTAGCGGGGGGGGGTGAGCAGTTCTTC. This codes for CAWSGTGLAGGGEQFF. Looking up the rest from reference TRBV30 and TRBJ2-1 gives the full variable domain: SQTIHQWPATLVQPVGSPLSLECTVEGTSNPNLYWYRQAAGRGLQLLFYSVGIGQISSEVPQNLSASRPQDRQFILSSKKLLLSDSGFYLCAWSGTGLAGGGEQFFGPGTRLTVL.

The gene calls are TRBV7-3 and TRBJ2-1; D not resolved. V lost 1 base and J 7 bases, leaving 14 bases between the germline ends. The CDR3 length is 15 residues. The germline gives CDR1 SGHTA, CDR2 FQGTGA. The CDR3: CASSLSNLPGNEQFF. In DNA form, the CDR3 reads TGTGCCAGCAGCTTAAGTAATCTCCCCGGGAATGAGCAGTTCTTC. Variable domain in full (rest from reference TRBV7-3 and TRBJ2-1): GAGVSQTPSNKVTEKGKYVELRCDPISGHTALYWYRQSLGQGPEFLIYFQGTGAADDSGLPNDRFFAVRPEGSVSTLKIQRTERGDSAVYLCASSLSNLPGNEQFFGPGTRLTVL.

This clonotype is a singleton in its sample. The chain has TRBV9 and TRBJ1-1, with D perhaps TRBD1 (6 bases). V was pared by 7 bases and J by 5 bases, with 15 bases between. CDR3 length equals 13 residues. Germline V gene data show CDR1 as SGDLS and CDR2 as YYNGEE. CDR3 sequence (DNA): TGTGCCAGCGCCGACGGGGGGCTTACTGAAGCTTTCTTT. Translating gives CASADGGLTEAFF.

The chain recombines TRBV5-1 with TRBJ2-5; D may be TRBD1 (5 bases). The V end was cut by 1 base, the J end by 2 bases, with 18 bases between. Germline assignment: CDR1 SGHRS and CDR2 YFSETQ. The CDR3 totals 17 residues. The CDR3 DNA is TGCGCCAGCAGCTTGAGGGGATTCGGTGGGGCGCAAGAGACCCAGTACTTC. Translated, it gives CASSLRGFGGAQETQYF.

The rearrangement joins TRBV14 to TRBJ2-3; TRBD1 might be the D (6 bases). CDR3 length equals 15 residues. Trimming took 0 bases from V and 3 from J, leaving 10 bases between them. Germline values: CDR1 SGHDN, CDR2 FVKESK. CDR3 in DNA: TGTGCCAGCAGCCAAGAAGGGACATGGACAGATACGCAGTATTTT. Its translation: CASSQEGTWTDTQYF.

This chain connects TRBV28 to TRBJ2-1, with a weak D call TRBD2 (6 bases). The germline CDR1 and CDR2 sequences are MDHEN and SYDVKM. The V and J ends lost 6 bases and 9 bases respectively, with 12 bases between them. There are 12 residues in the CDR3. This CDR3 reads CASRGWGGEQFF. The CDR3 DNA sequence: TGTGCCAGCAGGGGCTGGGGAGGTGAGCAGTTCTTC.

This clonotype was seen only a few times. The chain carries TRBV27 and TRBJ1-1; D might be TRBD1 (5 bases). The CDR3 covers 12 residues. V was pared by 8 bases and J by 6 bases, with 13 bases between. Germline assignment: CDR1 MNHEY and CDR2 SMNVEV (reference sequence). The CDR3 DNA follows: TGTGCCAGCTCCAATCAGGGCTCTGAAGCTTTCTTT. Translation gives CASSNQGSEAFF.

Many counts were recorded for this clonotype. CDR3 protein: CASSLSTGELFF. As DNA, the CDR3 is TGTGCCAGCAGCTTATCGACCGGGGAGCTGTTTTTT. The chain carries TRBV7-2 and TRBJ2-2; D is unclear. The CDR3 sequence is 12 residues long. V lost 2 bases, J lost 5 bases, and 3 bases lay in between. Germline CDR1 SGHTA, CDR2 FQGNSA.

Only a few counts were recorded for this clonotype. The CDR3 region has the DNA TGTGCCAGCAGCGTAGGGGGCGGGAGGGGTTACAATGAGCAGTTCTTC. Translated, it gives CASSVGGGRGYNEQFF. The chain links TRBV9 to TRBJ2-1; 9 nucleotides match TRBD2. The germline V gene encodes CDR1 SGDLS and CDR2 YYNGEE. The V and J ends lost 0 bases and 4 bases, in that order; junction bases with no gene match: 5. The CDR3 extends over 16 amino acids.

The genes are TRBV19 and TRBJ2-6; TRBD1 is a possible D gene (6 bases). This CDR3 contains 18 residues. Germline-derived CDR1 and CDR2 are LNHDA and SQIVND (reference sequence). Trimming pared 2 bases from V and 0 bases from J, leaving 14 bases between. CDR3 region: CASSIPPDRISGANVLTF. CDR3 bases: TGTGCCAGTAGTATACCTCCCGACAGGATCTCTGGGGCCAACGTCCTGACTTTC. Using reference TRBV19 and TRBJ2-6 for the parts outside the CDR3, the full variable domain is DGGITQSPKYLFRKEGQNVTLSCEQNLNHDAMYWYRQDPGQGLRLIYYSQIVNDFQKGDIAEGYSVSREKKESFPLTVTSAQKNPTAFYLCASSIPPDRISGANVLTFGAGSRLTVL.

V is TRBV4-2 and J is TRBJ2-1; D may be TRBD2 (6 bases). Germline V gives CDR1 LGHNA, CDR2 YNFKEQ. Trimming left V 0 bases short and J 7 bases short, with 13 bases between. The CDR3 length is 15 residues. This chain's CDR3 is CASSQDPLAWNEQFF. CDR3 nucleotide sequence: TGTGCCAGCAGCCAAGATCCCCTAGCGTGGAATGAGCAGTTCTTC.

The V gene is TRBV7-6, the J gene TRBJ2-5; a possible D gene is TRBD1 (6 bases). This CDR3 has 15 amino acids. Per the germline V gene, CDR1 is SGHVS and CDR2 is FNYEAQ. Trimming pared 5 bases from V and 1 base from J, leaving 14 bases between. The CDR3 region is CASSNRVRGQETQYF. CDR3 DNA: TGTGCCAGCAGCAACAGGGTACGGGGCCAAGAGACCCAGTACTTC.

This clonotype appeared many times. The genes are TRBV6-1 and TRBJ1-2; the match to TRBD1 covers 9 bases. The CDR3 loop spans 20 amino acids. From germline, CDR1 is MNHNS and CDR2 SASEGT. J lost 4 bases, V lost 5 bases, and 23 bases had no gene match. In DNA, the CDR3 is TGTGCCAGCAGTCTCTCCTCCGGGACAGGGCTTATTCCTGCTTTCTATGGCTACACCTTC. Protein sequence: CASSLSSGTGLIPAFYGYTF.

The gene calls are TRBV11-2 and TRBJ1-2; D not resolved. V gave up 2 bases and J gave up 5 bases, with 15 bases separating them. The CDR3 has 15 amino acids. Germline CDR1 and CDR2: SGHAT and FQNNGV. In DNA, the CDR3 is TGTGCCAGCAGCTTAATAGGAACGGATCTTTATGGCTACACCTTC. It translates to CASSLIGTDLYGYTF.

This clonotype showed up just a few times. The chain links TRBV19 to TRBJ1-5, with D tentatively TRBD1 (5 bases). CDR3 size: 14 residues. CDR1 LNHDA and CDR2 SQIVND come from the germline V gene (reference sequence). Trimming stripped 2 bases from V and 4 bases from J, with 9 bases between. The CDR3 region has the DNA TGTGCCAGTAGTATAATGACAGAAAATCAGCCCCAGCATTTT. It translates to CASSIMTENQPQHF.

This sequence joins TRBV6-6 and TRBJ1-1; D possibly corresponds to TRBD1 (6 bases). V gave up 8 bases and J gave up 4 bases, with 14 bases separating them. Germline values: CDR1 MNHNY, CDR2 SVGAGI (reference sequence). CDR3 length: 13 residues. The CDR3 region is CASGLQGPTEAFF. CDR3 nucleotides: TGTGCCAGCGGCCTCCAGGGGCCCACTGAAGCTTTCTTT.

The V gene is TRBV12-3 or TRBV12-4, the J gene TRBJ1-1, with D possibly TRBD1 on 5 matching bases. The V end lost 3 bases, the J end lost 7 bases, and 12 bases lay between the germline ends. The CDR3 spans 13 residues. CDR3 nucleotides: TGTGCCAGCAGTTTGGAGGGGTCGATTGAAGCTTTCTTT. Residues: CASSLEGSIEAFF.

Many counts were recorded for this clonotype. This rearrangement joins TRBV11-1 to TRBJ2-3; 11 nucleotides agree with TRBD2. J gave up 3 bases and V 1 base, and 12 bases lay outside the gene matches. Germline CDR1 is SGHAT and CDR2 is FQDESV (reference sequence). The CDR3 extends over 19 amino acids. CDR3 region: CASSLGVLAGGLTTDTQYF. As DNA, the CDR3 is TGTGCCAGCAGCTTAGGAGTCCTAGCGGGGGGCCTTACAACAGATACGCAGTATTTT. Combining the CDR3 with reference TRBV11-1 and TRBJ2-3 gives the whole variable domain EAEVAQSPRYKITEKSQAVAFWCDPISGHATLYWYRQILGQGPELLVQFQDESVVDDSQLPKDRFSAERLKGVDSTLKIQPAELGDSAMYLCASSLGVLAGGLTTDTQYFGPGTRLTVL.

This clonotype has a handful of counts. CDR3: CSVEDRAGQNTEAFF. Here the CDR3 DNA reads TGCAGCGTTGAAGATCGGGCCGGGCAGAACACTGAAGCTTTCTTT. The V call is TRBV29-1, the J call TRBJ1-1; D is ambiguous. V shed 0 bases and J shed 1 base, with 12 bases lying between them. Looked up from germline, CDR1 is SQVTM and CDR2 is ANQGSEA. The CDR3 is 15 residues long.

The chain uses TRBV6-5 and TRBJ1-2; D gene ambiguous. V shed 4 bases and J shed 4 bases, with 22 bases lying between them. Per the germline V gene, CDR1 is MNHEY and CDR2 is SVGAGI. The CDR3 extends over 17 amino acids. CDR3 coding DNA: TGTGCCAGCAGTTTCACCACCGGCGCCGGCGCGGGCTATGGCTACACCTTC. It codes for CASSFTTGAGAGYGYTF.

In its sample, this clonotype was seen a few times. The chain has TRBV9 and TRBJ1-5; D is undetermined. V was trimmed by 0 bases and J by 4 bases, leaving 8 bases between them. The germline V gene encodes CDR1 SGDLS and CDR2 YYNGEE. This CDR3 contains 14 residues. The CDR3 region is CASSVGTGNQPQHF. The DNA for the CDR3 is TGTGCCAGCAGCGTAGGGACGGGGAATCAGCCCCAGCATTTT. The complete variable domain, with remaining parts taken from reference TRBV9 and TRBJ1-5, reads DSGVTQTPKHLITATGQRVTLRCSPRSGDLSVYWYQQSLDQGLQFLIQYYNGEERAKGNILERFSAQQFPDLHSELNLSSLELGDSALYFCASSVGTGNQPQHFGDGTRLSIL.

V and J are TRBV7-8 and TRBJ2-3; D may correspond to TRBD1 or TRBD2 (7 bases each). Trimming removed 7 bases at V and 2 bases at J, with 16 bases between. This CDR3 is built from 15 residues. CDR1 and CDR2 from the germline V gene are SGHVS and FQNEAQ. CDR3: CASMGGGQITDTQYF. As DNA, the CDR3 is TGTGCCAGCATGGGGGGGGGACAGATCACAGATACGCAGTATTTT. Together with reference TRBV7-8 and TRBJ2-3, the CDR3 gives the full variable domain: GAGVSQSPRYKVAKRGQDVALRCDPISGHVSLFWYQQALGQGPEFLTYFQNEAQLDKSGLPSDRFFAERPEGSVSTLKIQRTQQEDSAVYLCASMGGGQITDTQYFGPGTRLTVL.

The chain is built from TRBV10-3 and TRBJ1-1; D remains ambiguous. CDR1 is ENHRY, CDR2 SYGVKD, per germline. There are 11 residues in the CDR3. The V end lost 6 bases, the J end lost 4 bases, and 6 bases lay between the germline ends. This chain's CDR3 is CAISSGTEAFF. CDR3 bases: TGTGCCATCAGCAGCGGCACTGAAGCTTTCTTT.

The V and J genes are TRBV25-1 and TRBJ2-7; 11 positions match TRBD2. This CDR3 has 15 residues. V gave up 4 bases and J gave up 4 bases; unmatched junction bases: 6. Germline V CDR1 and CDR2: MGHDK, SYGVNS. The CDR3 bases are TGTGCCAGCAGTGCCCTACTAGCGGGAGATTACGAGCAGTACTTC. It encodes CASSALLAGDYEQYF.

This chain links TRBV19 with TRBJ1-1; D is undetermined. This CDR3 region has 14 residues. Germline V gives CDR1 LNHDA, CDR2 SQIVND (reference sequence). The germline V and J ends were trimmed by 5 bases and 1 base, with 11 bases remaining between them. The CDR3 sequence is CASSPLGGNTEAFF. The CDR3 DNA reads TGTGCCAGTAGTCCCCTGGGTGGGAACACTGAAGCTTTCTTT.